A single sample gave rise to the 11 T cell receptor beta chains below, sequenced in a study of T cells in Graves' hyperthyroidism and ophthalmopathy. Amplification of TCR beta CDR3 regions used RNA as the template. When the TCR CDR3 underwent first-round RT-PCR, the HTBI primer set was used. In TCRdb, the multiplex PCR reads were re-called with MiXCR into one record per CDR3 protein. The sample includes hundreds of thousands of distinct CDR3 sequences, less than 25% of them seen just once. Sequences were obtained from blood. The receptors stem from a woman aged 30 to 39 with Graves' ophthalmopathy.

This clonotype was found many times. V is TRBV12-3 or TRBV12-4 and J is TRBJ2-7; D not resolved. Trimming took 4 bases from V and 3 from J, leaving 10 bases between them. This CDR3 is built from 13 residues. CDR3: CASSSMADYEQYF. CDR3 DNA: TGTGCCAGCAGTTCTATGGCAGACTACGAGCAGTACTTC.

The chain links TRBV6-2 or TRBV6-3 to TRBJ2-7, with 9 bases fitting TRBD1. The CDR3 extends over 18 amino acids. Germline V gene data show CDR1 as MNHEY and CDR2 as SVGEGT. V shed 5 bases, J shed 3 bases, and the junction held 17 bases outside the gene matches. The CDR3 reads CASSITGTGNGIFYEQYF. As DNA, the CDR3 is TGTGCCAGCAGTATAACCGGGACAGGGAACGGGATATTCTACGAGCAGTACTTC.

This clonotype occurred many times. This chain joins TRBV30 and TRBJ1-5; TRBD1 might be the D (6 bases). Germline loops: CDR1 GTSNPN, CDR2 SVGIG (reference sequence). Deletions cut 2 bases from V and 7 bases from J, with 15 bases between. This CDR3 has 14 amino acids. CDR3 nucleotide sequence: TGTGCCTGGAGTCATACAGGGTTCAGGCAGCCCCAGCATTTT. Protein: CAWSHTGFRQPQHF.

This clonotype was counted at least ten times. The CDR3 nucleotides are TGTGCCAGCAGCGAAAAATACAGGACTTCAACTGAAGCTTTCTTT. Translating it yields CASSEKYRTSTEAFF. The chain employs TRBV14 and TRBJ1-1; D is possibly TRBD1 (5 bases). Germline values: CDR1 SGHDN, CDR2 FVKESK. This CDR3 region has 15 residues. V lost 5 bases to trimming and J lost 5 bases, with 18 bases between them.

At least ten counts were recorded for this clonotype. The chain has TRBV6-4 and TRBJ2-7; 10 nucleotides agree with TRBD1. Unmatched junction bases numbered 12, after V lost 5 bases and J lost 2 bases. The CDR3 totals 17 residues. Germline V CDR1 and CDR2: MRHNA, SNTAGT. The CDR3 DNA reads as TGTGCCAGCAGTCGGGACAGGGGAACCATTGGGGCCTACGAGCAGTACTTC. This sequence encodes CASSRDRGTIGAYEQYF.

This clonotype was picked up many times. The chain links TRBV4-3 to TRBJ1-2; no definite D call. Looked up from germline, CDR1 is LGHNA and CDR2 is YSLEER. The CDR3 has 16 residues. Trimming shortened V by 0 bases and J by 0 bases, and 11 bases separated the two germline ends. The CDR3 loop reads CASSQEPGVTNYGYTF. The CDR3 bases are TGCGCCAGCAGCCAAGAACCAGGAGTGACTAACTATGGCTACACCTTC.

There are a few counts of this clonotype. V usage is TRBV4-1 and J usage is TRBJ1-1, with TRBD1 matching 7 bases. The CDR3 contains 15 residues. V shed 1 base and J 1 base; nucleotides not matched to a gene: 3. CDR1 and CDR2 from the germline V gene are MGHRA and YSYEKL. Here the CDR3 DNA reads TGCGCCAGCAGCCAAGCTAGGACAGGGAACACTGAAGCTTTCTTT. Protein: CASSQARTGNTEAFF.

The chain links TRBV12-3 or TRBV12-4 to TRBJ2-7; 11 bases agree with TRBD2. V lost 6 bases, J lost 0 bases, and 13 bases stayed unmatched. This CDR3 is 18 amino acids long. CDR3 bases: TGTGCCAGCAGCAGCTCTAGCGGGAGGCTTTGGAGCTCCTACGAGCAGTACTTC. This codes for CASSSSSGRLWSSYEQYF.

The chain combines TRBV11-1 with TRBJ2-7, with 10 bases matching TRBD2. The CDR3 sequence is 16 residues long. V shed 7 bases and J 6 bases; nucleotides not matched to a gene: 15. CDR1 and CDR2 from the germline V gene are SGHAT and FQDESV (reference sequence). In DNA form, the CDR3 reads TGTGCCAGCACCTTCCCGCCCAGCGGGAGGGCCAGCGAGCAGTACTTC. Its translation is CASTFPPSGRASEQYF.

This clonotype came up once. The gene calls are TRBV15 and TRBJ2-7, with D possibly TRBD1 on 5 matching bases. The CDR3 runs to 15 residues. The V gene lost 3 bases and the J gene lost 2 bases, with 14 bases spanning the gap. CDR1 is LNHNV and CDR2 is YYDKDF in the germline V gene (reference sequence). As DNA, the CDR3 is TGTGCCACCAGCAGCCTGACAGAAGGTCCCTACGAGCAGTACTTC. Translating it yields CATSSLTEGPYEQYF.

This clonotype was observed at least ten times. This chain joins TRBV2 and TRBJ1-2; TRBD1 is a possible D gene (5 bases). This CDR3 has 16 amino acids. Germline lookup yields CDR1 SNHLY and CDR2 FYNNEI. Trimming removed 3 bases at V and 3 bases at J, with 17 bases between. The CDR3 protein is CASSEVGRVRDYGYTF. CDR3 in DNA: TGTGCCAGCAGTGAGGTGGGCAGGGTGAGGGACTATGGCTACACCTTC. The complete variable domain, with remaining parts taken from reference TRBV2 and TRBJ1-2, reads EPEVTQTPSHQVTQMGQEVILRCVPISNHLYFYWYRQILGQKVEFLVSFYNNEISEKSEIFDDQFSVERPDGSNFTLKIRSTKLEDSAMYFCASSEVGRVRDYGYTFGSGTRLTVV.